This T cell receptor beta chain was captured in a study of T cells in Graves' hyperthyroidism and ophthalmopathy. Study-wide findings and caveats: Stable hyperthyroidism and ophthalmopathy were separated using 13 V-J signatures. Peripheral blood also featured most of the thyroid clonotypes expanded above 0.001.

A remark on this clonotype: Its antigen is not identified.

The source material, RNA transcripts, was used to amplify TCR beta CDR3 regions. The study used the HTBI primer set for a first-round RT-PCR of the TCR CDR3. TCRdb fed the multiplex PCR reads into MiXCR, producing one record per CDR3 protein. The table records about 500,000 distinct CDR3 sequences, roughly a sixth of them present only once. Per the germline V gene, CDR1 is MNHNS and CDR2 is SASEGT. J lost 6 bases, V lost 6 bases, and 8 bases had no gene match. The CDR3 loop spans 15 amino acids. The cohort's ophthalmopathy patients, a group with duration under 3 months, had a Clinical Activity Score of at least 3 and a NOSPECS grade of at least 4. Exclusion of patients followed from uncontrolled infection, other autoimmune disease, pregnancy or lactation.

The J gene is TRBJ2-2, the V gene TRBV6-1; the match to TRBD1 covers 9 bases. The specimen was blood. The clonotype was recovered from a woman aged 18-29 years with Graves' ophthalmopathy. The CDR3 loop is CASRPQGATAGELFF. The CDR3 DNA sequence: TGTGCCAGCAGACCACAGGGGGCGACCGCCGGGGAGCTGTTTTTT.